The 16 T cell receptor beta chains presented below share a single source sample, sequenced in a study of blood T cell repertoires in COVID-19. TCRdb's table, derived via immunoSEQ multiplex PCR, lists solely in-frame clones and lacks some. The repertoire holds around 450,000 clones, with approximately 90% as singletons. Material: peripheral blood. These receptors all stem from a woman between 25 and 40 years old with acute or convalescent COVID-19.

The chain uses TRBV5-5 and TRBJ2-7; 7 nucleotides match TRBD1. CDR3 size: 15 residues. The germline gives CDR1 SGHKS, CDR2 YYEKEE (reference sequence). Trimming cost V 4 bases and J 4 bases; bases outside gene matches: 11. CDR3 region: CASSPRPGTVYEQYF. The CDR3 DNA reads as TGTGCCAGCAGCCCGAGGCCCGGGACAGTTTACGAGCAGTACTTC.

The gene calls are TRBV29-1 and TRBJ2-3; tentatively, D is TRBD1 (5 bases). The CDR3 consists of 11 residues. Germline CDR1 reads SQVTM; CDR2 reads ANQGSEA. V was clipped by 4 bases and J by 6 bases, with 8 bases between them. The CDR3 DNA is TGCAGCGTTGGACAGTTGGATACGCAGTATTTT. This codes for CSVGQLDTQYF.

The genes are TRBV7-9 and TRBJ2-1; 12 bases line up with TRBD2. V shed 4 bases and J 0 bases; nucleotides not matched to a gene: 10. This CDR3 region has 19 residues. Germline V gives CDR1 SEHNR, CDR2 FQNEAQ (reference sequence). CDR3 sequence (DNA): TGTGCCAGCAGCTCTATTACTAGCGGGGGGCTCAGCTCCTACAATGAGCAGTTCTTC. It translates to CASSSITSGGLSSYNEQFF.

The chain joins TRBV5-4 to TRBJ2-2; 7 nucleotides line up with TRBD1. In germline, CDR1 is SGHNT, CDR2 YYREEE (reference sequence). This CDR3 region has 15 residues. V lost 4 bases to trimming and J lost 1 base; unmatched junction nucleotides: 4. Written as DNA, the CDR3 is TGTGCCAGCAGCCCAAGACAGGGGAACACCGGGGAGCTGTTTTTT. It codes for CASSPRQGNTGELFF.

This rearrangement joins TRBV5-1 to TRBJ2-3; 10 nucleotides match TRBD2. V dropped 2 bases and J dropped 1; count of bases not matched to a gene: 1. The CDR3 has 15 amino acids. In germline, CDR1 is SGHRS, CDR2 YFSETQ. This CDR3 is CASSFSGGRTDTQYF. The CDR3 nucleotides read TGCGCCAGCAGCTTTAGCGGGGGGCGCACAGATACGCAGTATTTT.

This rearrangement joins TRBV6-5 to TRBJ1-5; D perhaps matches TRBD1 (5 bases). Germline V gene data show CDR1 as MNHEY and CDR2 as SVGAGI. The CDR3 is 14 residues long. Trimming removed 11 bases from V and 9 bases from J, with 23 bases in between. Here the CDR3 reads CASTSGDSKGPQHF. DNA for the CDR3: TGTGCCTCAACGAGCGGGGACTCAAAGGGGCCCCAGCATTTT.

The gene calls are TRBV3-1 (or the pseudogene TRBV3-2) and TRBJ2-2; D perhaps matches TRBD1 (6 bases). Germline lookup yields CDR1 LGHDT and CDR2 YNNKEL (reference sequence). Trimming removed 6 bases at V and 5 bases at J, with 13 bases between. The CDR3 spans 14 residues. CDR3 sequence reads: CASSHRDRTGELFF. The CDR3 bases are TGTGCCAGCAGTCACAGGGATAGAACCGGGGAGCTGTTTTTT.

The chain combines TRBV28 with TRBJ1-2; D is possibly TRBD1 (6 bases). Per germline, CDR1 MDHEN and CDR2 SYDVKM. The CDR3 extends over 16 amino acids. V was shortened by 1 base and J by 5 bases, with 17 bases between the two germline ends. CDR3 nucleotides: TGTGCCAGCAGTTTATCGCAGGGGCAGAGAGGGTATGGCTACACCTTC. It yields the protein CASSLSQGQRGYGYTF.

This sequence joins TRBV14 and TRBJ2-1; 9 bases agree with TRBD1. The CDR3 extends over 17 amino acids. Germline V lookup: CDR1 SGHDN, CDR2 FVKESK. The J segment lost 5 bases and the V segment lost 4 bases, leaving 12 bases of the junction unmatched. CDR3 loop: CASSLRGWTGANNEQFF. The CDR3 nucleotides are TGTGCCAGCAGCCTAAGAGGTTGGACAGGGGCCAACAATGAGCAGTTCTTC.

This sequence joins TRBV10-3 and TRBJ2-7; a weak D match, TRBD2 (8 bases). Between the trimmed V and J ends, which lost 10 bases and 1 base, there was a span of 20 bases. The CDR3 loop spans 15 amino acids. Looked up from germline, CDR1 is ENHRY and CDR2 is SYGVKD. In DNA, the CDR3 is TGTGCCACCCTAGGGGGCGGGGGGATTTCCTACGAGCAGTACTTC. It specifies CATLGGGGISYEQYF.

A single count supports this clone. The rearrangement uses TRBV19 and TRBJ2-2; 8 nucleotides agree with TRBD1. The CDR3 contains 16 residues. The junction had 12 bases not matched to a gene; V was cut back by 5 bases and J by 7 bases. CDR1 is LNHDA and CDR2 is SQIVND in the germline V gene (reference sequence). CDR3 loop: CASSPQDRVWSGELFF. The CDR3 bases are TGTGCCAGTAGTCCCCAGGACAGGGTATGGAGCGGGGAGCTGTTTTTT.

This chain uses TRBV28 with TRBJ1-2; TRBD1 matches at 11 bases. Germline trimming cut 10 bases from V and 7 bases from J; bases unmatched to any gene: 5. There are 12 residues in the CDR3. The germline V gene has CDR1 MDHEN and CDR2 SYDVKM. The chain's CDR3 is CATSGQGGGYTF. The CDR3 DNA reads as TGTGCCACCTCGGGACAGGGGGGTGGCTACACCTTC.

The chain is built from TRBV19 and TRBJ1-2; D gene unclear. The CDR3 contains 12 residues. Germline loops: CDR1 LNHDA, CDR2 SQIVND (reference sequence). Trimming removed 6 bases at V and 7 bases at J, with 12 bases between. The CDR3 nucleotides are TGTGCCAGTAGCTCGGGGTCCCGTGGCTACACCTTC. This gives the protein CASSSGSRGYTF.

The sample holds a few counts of this clone. The chain recombines TRBV6-2 or TRBV6-3 with TRBJ1-2; D perhaps matches TRBD1 (5 bases). The CDR3 spans 16 residues. V lost 2 bases, J lost 4 bases, and 17 bases lay in between. Germline V CDR1 and CDR2: MNHEY, SVGEGT. CDR3 bases: TGTGCCAGCAGTTACGGCCAGGGAACGGAGGGCTATGGCTACACCTTC. Residues: CASSYGQGTEGYGYTF.

The J gene is TRBJ2-3, the V gene TRBV7-6, with 8 bases identical to TRBD2. V gave up 5 bases and J gave up 2 bases; unmatched junction bases: 18. CDR1 SGHVS and CDR2 FNYEAQ come from the germline V gene. This CDR3 contains 19 residues. CDR3 coding DNA: TGTGCCAGCAGCCAACCTTTCAGAGCTCGGCGGGGGGACACAGATACGCAGTATTTT. Translated, it gives CASSQPFRARRGDTDTQYF.

About this clone itself: Since a much larger clone is just one base distant, this may be a read error. The sample holds other DNA sequences that translate to the same CDR3. The CDR3 DNA follows: TGTGCCAGCAGCTTATTACAGAACACTGAAGCTTTCTTT. Amino acid sequence: CASSLLQNTEAFF. The chain employs TRBV7-3 and TRBJ1-1; D remains ambiguous. V was shortened by 2 bases and J by 1 base, with 5 bases between the two germline ends. This CDR3 contains 13 residues. CDR1 SGHTA and CDR2 FQGTGA come from the germline V gene.